The present TCR beta chain was sequenced within a study of cytomegalovirus exposure and HLA in healthy donors. The ends lost 5 bases at V and 3 bases at J; junction bases unmatched: 1. Germline lookup yields CDR1 SGHAT and CDR2 FQNNGV. The CDR3 sequence is 13 residues long. Points on this clone: As yet, its antigen is unknown.

60 Vbeta and 13 Jbeta primers were used in PCR. Only in-frame clones appear in the TCRdb table, and some are missing; sequencing was by immunoSEQ multiplex PCR. The sample data list 100,000 to 150,000 clones. Whole-study results and caveats: In a later analysis, HLA-C alleles had the fewest associated TCRs, DRB1 alleles the most.

The TCR comes from a man aged 25-45 years in good health and CMV-seronegative. This chain joins TRBV11-2 and TRBJ2-5, with TRBD1 matching over 9 bases. Material: PBMCs. The CDR3 is CASSRDREETQYF. The DNA for the CDR3 is TGTGCCAGCAGCCGGGACAGGGAAGAGACCCAGTACTTC.